Here is one T cell receptor beta chain with its context. The sample comes from a study of T cells in Graves' hyperthyroidism and ophthalmopathy. Stable Graves' hyperthyroidism meant no ophthalmopathy progression within 18 months. Hyperthyroidism had been newly diagnosed in patients aged 18 to 65, and its duration was under 2 months. A patient was excluded if there was uncontrolled infection, other autoimmune disease, pregnancy or lactation. V was clipped by 6 bases and J by 5 bases; unmatched bases: 9. CDR3 length: 16 amino acids. RNA transcripts provided the source from which TCR beta CDR3 regions were amplified. Using the HTBI primer set, a first-round RT-PCR was run on the TCR CDR3. TCRdb independently ran MiXCR on the multiplex PCR reads; one entry per CDR3 protein. The sample lists hundreds of thousands of distinct CDR3 sequences; 13% to 15% were seen once.

The receptor was derived from a woman between 18 and 29 years old with Graves' hyperthyroidism. This rearrangement joins TRBV12-3 or TRBV12-4 to TRBJ2-2; 10 bases are a match to TRBD1. The sample comprised blood. CDR3 in DNA: TGTGCCAGCAGCCCGCCCAGGGGACAGGGGACCGGGGAGCTGTTTTTT. This sequence encodes CASSPPRGQGTGELFF.